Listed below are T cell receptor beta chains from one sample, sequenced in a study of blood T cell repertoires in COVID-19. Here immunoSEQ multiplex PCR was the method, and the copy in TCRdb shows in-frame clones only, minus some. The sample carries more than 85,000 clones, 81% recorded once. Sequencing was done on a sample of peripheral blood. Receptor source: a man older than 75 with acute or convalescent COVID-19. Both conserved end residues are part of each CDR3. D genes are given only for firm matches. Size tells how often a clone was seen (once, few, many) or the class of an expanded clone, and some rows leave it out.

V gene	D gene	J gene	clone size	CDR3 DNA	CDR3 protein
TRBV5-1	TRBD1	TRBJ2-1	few	TGCGCCAGCAGCTCAACAGGGGGCGCTTTCGATGAGCAGTTCTTC	CASSSTGGAFDEQFF
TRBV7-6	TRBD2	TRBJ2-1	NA	TGTGCCAGCAGCTTGACTAGCGCCTCCTACAATGAGCAGTTCTTC	CASSLTSASYNEQFF
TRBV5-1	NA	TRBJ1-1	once	TGCGCCAGCAGGGTCCGACAGGTCCCGAACACTGAAGCTTTCTTT	CASRVRQVPNTEAFF
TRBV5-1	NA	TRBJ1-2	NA	TGCGCCAGCAGCGCCACGGGAGCGGCTAACTATGGCTACACCTTC	CASSATGAANYGYTF
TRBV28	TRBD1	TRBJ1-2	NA	TGTGCCAGCGGGACAGTTTTTGGCTACACCTTC	CASGTVFGYTF
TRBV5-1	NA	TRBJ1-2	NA	TGCGCCAGCAGCTTGGAACCAGGAGTTAGGGGCTATGGCTACACCTTC	CASSLEPGVRGYGYTF
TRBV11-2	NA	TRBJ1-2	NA	TGTGCCAGCAGCTTTCCCAGTCCTAACTATGGCTACACCTTC	CASSFPSPNYGYTF
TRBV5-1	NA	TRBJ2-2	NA	TGCGCCAGCAGCACAGACTTACTAGGCACCGGGGAGCTGTTTTTT	CASSTDLLGTGELFF
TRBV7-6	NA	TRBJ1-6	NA	TGTGCCAGCAGCTTAGGTTCCGGGGGGCGATTTGATTCACCCCTCCACTTT	CASSLGSGGRFDSPLHF
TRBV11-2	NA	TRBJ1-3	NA	TGTGCCAGCAGCTTATCGCGCTCTGGAAACACCATATATTTT	CASSLSRSGNTIYF
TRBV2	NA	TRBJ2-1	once	TGTGCCAGCAGTCCCCCAGGGTCAGGGGAGCAGTTCTTC	CASSPPGSGEQFF
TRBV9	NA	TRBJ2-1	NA	TGTGCCAGCAGCGGCGGGAACTCCTACAATGAGCAGTTCTTC	CASSGGNSYNEQFF
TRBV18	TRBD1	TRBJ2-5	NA	TGTGCCAGCTCCCCAGGCAGGGGGCCACAAGAGACCCAGTACTTC	CASSPGRGPQETQYF
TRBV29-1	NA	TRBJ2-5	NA	TGCAGCGTTGAACGACAGCAAGAGACCCAGTACTTC	CSVERQQETQYF
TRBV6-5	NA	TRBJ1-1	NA	TGTGCCAGCAGGATACAGGGCTCGTACACTGAAGCTTTCTTT	CASRIQGSYTEAFF
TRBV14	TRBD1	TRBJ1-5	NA	TGTGCCAGCAGCCAATTGACAGGGGGCATCCAGCATTTT	CASSQLTGGIQHF
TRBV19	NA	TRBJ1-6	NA	TGTGCCAGTAGTGGCCCCGGGAACACGGGCAATAATTCACCCCTCCACTTT	CASSGPGNTGNNSPLHF
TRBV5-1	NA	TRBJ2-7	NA	TGCGCCAGCAGCTTGAATCTCTACGAGCAGTACTTC	CASSLNLYEQYF
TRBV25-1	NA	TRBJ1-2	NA	TGTGCCAGCAGTGTGGACATCTATGGCTACACCTTC	CASSVDIYGYTF
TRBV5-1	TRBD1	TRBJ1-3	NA	TGCGCCAGCAGCCATCCGGGACAGGGTGGAGACACCATATATTTT	CASSHPGQGGDTIYF
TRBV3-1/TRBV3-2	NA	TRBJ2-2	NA	TGTGCCAGCAGCCAAGAAGTGGCAGTTCCGAACACCGGGGAGCTGTTTTTT	CASSQEVAVPNTGELFF
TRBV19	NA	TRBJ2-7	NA	TGTGCCAGTAGTATTCCAGGGAACTACGAGCAGTACTTC	CASSIPGNYEQYF
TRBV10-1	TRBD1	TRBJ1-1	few	TGCGCCAGCAGAAAGGACAGGGGAATGAACACTGAAGCTTTCTTT	CASRKDRGMNTEAFF
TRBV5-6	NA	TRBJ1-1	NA	TGTGCCAGCAGCTTGGTGTTACGAAATCCAGGGGATTTAAAAGCTTTCTTT	CASSLVLRNPGDLKAFF
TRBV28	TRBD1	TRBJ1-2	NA	TGTGCCAGCAGTTTCTGGGACAGTGGCTATGGCTACACCTTC	CASSFWDSGYGYTF
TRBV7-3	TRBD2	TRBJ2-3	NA	TGTGCCAGCAGCCAGGGAGGGACAGATACGCAGTATTTT	CASSQGGTDTQYF
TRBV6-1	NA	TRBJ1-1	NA	TGTGCCAGCAGTGAGGGCCTGAACACTGAAGCTTTCTTT	CASSEGLNTEAFF
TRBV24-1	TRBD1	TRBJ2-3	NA	TGTGCCACCAGTGATGGGGGACAGGGGACAGATACGCAGTATTTT	CATSDGGQGTDTQYF
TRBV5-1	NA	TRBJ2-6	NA	TGCGCCAGCAGCTTAGGACCGGAGGGTTTCTCTGGGGCCAACGTCCTGACTTTC	CASSLGPEGFSGANVLTF
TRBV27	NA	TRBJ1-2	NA	TGTGCCAGCAGTTTCGGCAGGCTCTATGGCTACACCTTC	CASSFGRLYGYTF
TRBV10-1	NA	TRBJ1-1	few	TGCGCCAGCAGTTCATCGGTGAACACTGAAGCTTTCTTT	CASSSSVNTEAFF
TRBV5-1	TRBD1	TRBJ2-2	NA	TGCGCCAGTCATGAACAGGGGTCACAGGGGGAGCTGTTTTTT	CASHEQGSQGELFF
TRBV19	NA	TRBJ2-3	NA	TGTGCCAGTAGTAGTTCCGGGACACGAAGCACAGATACGCAGTATTTT	CASSSSGTRSTDTQYF